The 22 T cell receptor beta chains below come from one sample, sequenced in a study of shared clonotypes between healthy human individuals. Generated by immunoSEQ multiplex PCR, the TCRdb table keeps only in-frame clones and is missing some. The data show millions of clones, more than 85% seen once. Sequencing input: naive CD4+ T cells from PBMCs. The subset denotes: CD45RA+ positively selected. Receptors originate from a man between 18 and 35 years old in good health. Some clones in this sample may be carry-over from other donors' samples.

The chain recombines TRBV28 with TRBJ2-1, with D possibly matching TRBD2 (6 bases). Looked up from germline, CDR1 is MDHEN and CDR2 is SYDVKM. Between the trimmed V and J ends, which lost 1 base and 5 bases, there was a span of 15 bases. The CDR3 covers 16 residues. The CDR3 sequence is CASSLYNQAGDNEQFF. CDR3 DNA sequence: TGTGCCAGCAGTTTATACAACCAAGCGGGCGACAATGAGCAGTTCTTC.

This chain connects TRBV7-2 to TRBJ2-1, with 14 bases that match TRBD2. The CDR3 consists of 16 residues. Looked up from germline, CDR1 is SGHTA and CDR2 is FQGNSA. J was trimmed by 9 bases and V by 6 bases; bases with no gene match: 10. The CDR3 spells CASSRGTSGRVGEQFF. The CDR3 DNA reads TGTGCCAGCAGTCGCGGGACTAGCGGGAGAGTTGGTGAGCAGTTCTTC.

The chain uses TRBV7-9 and TRBJ2-1, with 16 bases fitting TRBD2. The junction had 9 bases not matched to a gene; V was cut back by 3 bases and J by 7 bases. This CDR3 comprises 18 residues. CDR1 is SEHNR and CDR2 is FQNEAQ in the germline V gene (reference sequence). CDR3 DNA sequence: TGTGCCAGCAGCTTCTGGCCGGGACTAGCGGGAGGGCAAAATGAGCAGTTCTTC. It translates to CASSFWPGLAGGQNEQFF.

J is TRBJ1-2 and V is TRBV6-5; weak D call: TRBD1 (6 bases). CDR1 is MNHEY and CDR2 is SVGAGI in the germline V gene. V was trimmed by 7 bases and J by 7 bases, leaving 13 bases between them. This CDR3 has 12 amino acids. DNA of the CDR3: TGTGCCAGCACCGGGGGGCGCGGTGGCTACACCTTC. Its translation: CASTGGRGGYTF.

V gene TRBV7-2 combines with J gene TRBJ2-5, with D tentatively TRBD1 or TRBD2 (5 bases each). Trimming removed 5 bases from V and 5 bases from J, with 18 bases in between. CDR1 is SGHTA, CDR2 FQGNSA, per germline. There are 15 residues in the CDR3. The CDR3 is CASSVGWDLPETQYF. The CDR3, as DNA: TGTGCCAGCAGCGTAGGGTGGGACCTCCCGGAGACCCAGTACTTC.

V gene TRBV29-1 combines with J gene TRBJ2-7; D may match TRBD1 or TRBD2 (6 bases each). The germline V gene has CDR1 SQVTM and CDR2 ANQGSEA. This CDR3 spans 12 amino acids. V gave up 7 bases and J gave up 3 bases, with 13 bases separating them. Written as DNA, the CDR3 is TGCAGCGCGAATAGGGGGGACTACGAGCAGTACTTC. This translates into CSANRGDYEQYF.

The chain employs TRBV19 and TRBJ2-6; D gene uncertain. CDR1 LNHDA and CDR2 SQIVND come from the germline V gene (reference sequence). The CDR3 is made up of 15 amino acids. Trimming took 8 bases from V and 0 from J, leaving 11 bases between them. The CDR3, as DNA: TGTGCCAGTTGTGCCTTGCCCTCTGGGGCCAACGTCCTGACTTTC. This codes for CASCALPSGANVLTF.

The chain has TRBV7-9 and TRBJ1-2; 8 bases line up with TRBD1. The CDR3 covers 15 residues. The V gene's germline CDR1 is SEHNR and CDR2 FQNEAQ (reference sequence). V gave up 3 bases and J gave up 0 bases; unmatched junction bases: 3. The CDR3 bases are TGTGCCAGCAGCTTCTTGGACAGGGCTAACTATGGCTACACCTTC. It specifies CASSFLDRANYGYTF.

The chain carries TRBV28 and TRBJ1-3, with D possibly matching TRBD1 (5 bases). V lost 4 bases, J lost 0 bases, and 16 bases lay in between. Germline V gives CDR1 MDHEN, CDR2 SYDVKM. This CDR3 has 17 amino acids. For the CDR3, the DNA is TGTGCCAGCAGTTCCCAAGGGACGGTGACCTCTGGAAACACCATATATTTT. Protein: CASSSQGTVTSGNTIYF.

This chain links TRBV11-2 with TRBJ2-7; D remains unclear. CDR1 and CDR2 from the germline V gene are SGHAT and FQNNGV. This CDR3 has 15 residues. Trimming took off 6 bases at V and 3 bases at J, with 18 bases between the two ends. DNA for the CDR3: TGTGCCAGCAGTTCGATGGGGTTAGTCGGCTACGAGCAGTACTTC. Residues: CASSSMGLVGYEQYF.

The chain joins TRBV25-1 to TRBJ2-7; D not certain. The CDR3 is made up of 15 amino acids. V lost 8 bases, J lost 3 bases, and 20 bases lay in between. Germline CDR1 is MGHDK and CDR2 is SYGVNS. The CDR3 DNA follows: TGTGCCAGCCCCTACCCGGACCGAGTACGCTACGAGCAGTACTTC. Its protein is CASPYPDRVRYEQYF.

The gene calls are TRBV6-5 and TRBJ2-3, with TRBD1 identical over 12 bases. This CDR3 is 16 amino acids long. CDR1 is MNHEY and CDR2 is SVGAGI in the germline V gene. The junction had 5 bases not matched to a gene; V was cut back by 4 bases and J by 3 bases. The chain's CDR3 is CASSSRDRGRTDTQYF. CDR3 nucleotide sequence: TGTGCCAGCAGTTCCCGGGACAGGGGGCGTACAGATACGCAGTATTTT.

The chain carries TRBV7-2 and TRBJ1-3; no clear D. The CDR3 runs 11 residues. Looked up from germline, CDR1 is SGHTA and CDR2 is FQGNSA. V gave up 6 bases and J gave up 4 bases, with 4 bases separating them. CDR3 coding DNA: TGTGCCAGCAGGATGGGAAACACCATATATTTT. It encodes CASRMGNTIYF. The full variable domain, with the rest looked up from reference TRBV7-2 and TRBJ1-3, is GAGVSQSPSNKVTEKGKDVELRCDPISGHTALYWYRQSLGQGLEFLIYFQGNSAPDKSGLPSDRFSAERTGGSVSTLTIQRTQQEDSAVYLCASRMGNTIYFGEGSWLTVV.

The rearrangement joins TRBV9 to TRBJ2-2; D call uncertain. This CDR3 is 13 amino acids long. Germline V lookup: CDR1 SGDLS, CDR2 YYNGEE. V lost 0 bases, J lost 6 bases, and 6 bases lay in between. For the CDR3, the DNA is TGTGCCAGCAGCGTAGTAATCCCCGGGGAGCTGTTTTTT. Translation: CASSVVIPGELFF.

The chain carries TRBV7-3 and TRBJ2-7; 8 bases align to TRBD1. There are 15 residues in the CDR3. The germline gives CDR1 SGHTA, CDR2 FQGTGA. The V segment lost 2 bases and the J segment 2 bases; nucleotides outside the gene matches: 5. This chain's CDR3 is CASSLGTGKAYEQYF. The CDR3 DNA is TGTGCCAGCAGCTTAGGGACAGGAAAAGCCTACGAGCAGTACTTC.

The genes are TRBV5-1 and TRBJ2-1; no clear D. The germline V and J ends were trimmed by 1 base and 3 bases, with 11 bases remaining between them. CDR3 length equals 15 residues. Germline V CDR1 and CDR2: SGHRS, YFSETQ. The CDR3 loop is CASSLSGGDYNEQFF. In DNA form, the CDR3 reads TGCGCCAGCAGCTTGTCGGGCGGAGACTACAATGAGCAGTTCTTC.

As to this clone: The same CDR3 can be traced to other DNA sequences in this sample. The CDR3 region is CAWSVGGANVLTF. The CDR3 region has the DNA TGTGCCTGGAGTGTAGGGGGGGCCAACGTCCTGACTTTC. V is TRBV30 and J is TRBJ2-6, with no clear D. V lost 0 bases and J lost 4, with 4 bases in between. The germline V gene encodes CDR1 GTSNPN and CDR2 SVGIG (reference sequence). The CDR3 loop spans 13 amino acids.

This sequence joins TRBV7-8 and TRBJ2-7; tentatively, D is TRBD1 (5 bases). Germline CDR1 reads SGHVS; CDR2 reads FQNEAQ. Trimming shortened V by 1 base and J by 6 bases, and 10 bases separated the two germline ends. The CDR3 covers 13 residues. DNA of the CDR3: TGTGCCAGCAGCTTAGGGGGCAGGACCGAGCAGTACTTC. This encodes CASSLGGRTEQYF.

This chain joins TRBV29-1 and TRBJ2-5; 7 bases map to TRBD1. CDR1 SQVTM and CDR2 ANQGSEA come from the germline V gene. This CDR3 spans 16 amino acids. The V segment lost 1 base and the J segment 1 base; nucleotides outside the gene matches: 9. The CDR3 nucleotides read TGCAGCGTTGAAGCCCCCTTTCGGGACAGCCAAGAGACCCAGTACTTC. It specifies CSVEAPFRDSQETQYF.

The gene calls are TRBV5-4 and TRBJ2-3; TRBD1 aligns across 10 bases. The germline V gene has CDR1 SGHNT and CDR2 YYREEE (reference sequence). The CDR3 consists of 14 residues. V shed 7 bases, J shed 4 bases, and the junction held 6 bases outside the gene matches. The CDR3 DNA follows: TGTGCCAGCCTGGACAGGGGGATCCCAGATACGCAGTATTTT. Encoded protein: CASLDRGIPDTQYF.

The chain recombines TRBV28 with TRBJ1-5; 7 bases line up with TRBD1. The length of the CDR3 is 13 residues. V lost 5 bases and J lost 9; bases outside the gene matches: 7. CDR1 is MDHEN and CDR2 is SYDVKM in the germline V gene. CDR3 in amino acids: CASSGTGEGPQHF. DNA of the CDR3: TGTGCCAGCAGTGGAACAGGGGAGGGGCCCCAGCATTTT.

The V and J genes are TRBV7-9 and TRBJ2-5; the D gene could be TRBD1 or TRBD2 (5 bases each). The germline V and J ends were trimmed by 7 bases and 5 bases, with 17 bases remaining between them. This CDR3 is built from 14 residues. Germline lookup yields CDR1 SEHNR and CDR2 FQNEAQ (reference sequence). The CDR3 DNA sequence: TGTGCCAGCACCCTCTCTACGGGGACCGAGACCCAGTACTTC. Its translation is CASTLSTGTETQYF. The variable domain in full, completed from reference TRBV7-9 and TRBJ2-5, reads DTGVSQNPRHKITKRGQNVTFRCDPISEHNRLYWYRQTLGQGPEFLTYFQNEAQLEKSRLLSDRFSAERPKGSFSTLEIQRTEQGDSAMYLCASTLSTGTETQYFGPGTRLLVL.